These 10 T cell receptor beta chains came from one sample sequenced in a study of CD8 T cells in ankylosing spondylitis. Study-wide results and limits: Among TCR beta sequences, a motif of fewer than 10 highly homologous variants appeared characteristic of ankylosing spondylitis blood.

For these receptors, no antigen is known. Each CDR3 protein is one row after TCRdb ran MiXCR on the 5' RACE reads. The sample carries a few hundred thousand distinct CDR3 sequences, 6.5% to 10% recorded once. The specimen sequenced was blood, either unsorted or a sorted T cell fraction (not recorded which). The receptor set was obtained from a male donor with ankylosing spondylitis.

This clonotype was seen more than once but under ten times. The rearrangement joins TRBV28 to TRBJ2-1, with TRBD2 matching over 14 bases. Per germline, CDR1 MDHEN and CDR2 SYDVKM. The CDR3 contains 17 residues. J lost 4 bases, V lost 6 bases, and 8 bases had no gene match. The CDR3 coding sequence is TGTGCCAGCAGCCAGGGGACTAGCGGGAGTGTTTACAATGAGCAGTTCTTC. As protein: CASSQGTSGSVYNEQFF.

This clonotype turned up a few times. The chain links TRBV7-2 to TRBJ2-2; D ambiguous. The CDR3 consists of 15 residues. From germline, CDR1 is SGHTA and CDR2 FQGNSA. Trimming left V 1 base short and J 3 bases short, with 9 bases between. Here the CDR3 DNA reads TGTGCCAGCAGCTTAGGCCTTCTCGACACCGGGGAGCTGTTTTTT. It yields the protein CASSLGLLDTGELFF.

CDR3 bases: TGTGCCAGCAGCTCGTCAGGGCCCAACAATGAGCAGTTCTTC. This codes for CASSSSGPNNEQFF. V usage is TRBV7-3 and J usage is TRBJ2-1, with D possibly matching TRBD1 (5 bases). The V gene's germline CDR1 is SGHTA and CDR2 FQGTGA. This CDR3 comprises 14 residues. The V gene lost 4 bases and the J gene lost 5 bases, with 12 bases spanning the gap.

J is TRBJ2-1 and V is TRBV6-1; 8 nucleotides line up with TRBD2. This CDR3 comprises 15 residues. After removal of 5 bases from V and 6 bases from J, the junction contained 9 bases not matched to a gene. Germline loops: CDR1 MNHNS, CDR2 SASEGT. The CDR3 nucleotides are TGTGCCAGCAGTCGTAGCGGGAAATTGGGCAATGAGCAGTTCTTC. Translating gives CASSRSGKLGNEQFF.

This clonotype appeared a few times. V usage is TRBV4-3 and J usage is TRBJ2-6; 10 nucleotides match TRBD2. CDR3 length equals 18 residues. Trimming took 3 bases from V and 4 from J; bases not matched to a gene: 9. Germline loops: CDR1 LGHNA, CDR2 YSLEER. CDR3 region: CASSQLAGELGGANVLTF. In nucleotides, the CDR3 is TGCGCCAGCAGCCAGCTAGCGGGAGAACTCGGGGGGGCCAACGTCCTGACTTTC.

The chain employs TRBV6-1 and TRBJ1-1; no clear D gene. This CDR3 spans 13 amino acids. Deletions cut 2 bases from V and 1 base from J, with 5 bases between. Germline CDR1 is MNHNS and CDR2 is SASEGT. CDR3 nucleotides: TGTGCCAGCAGTGAATTCTGGAACACTGAAGCTTTCTTT. Translated: CASSEFWNTEAFF.

The chain recombines TRBV20-1 with TRBJ2-5, with D possibly TRBD2 on 6 matching bases. With 0 bases removed from V and 4 bases from J, the gap between germline ends came to 15 bases. This CDR3 is 15 amino acids long. CDR1 is DFQATT and CDR2 is SNEGSKA in the germline V gene (reference sequence). Here the CDR3 reads CSARDGRERGETQYF. CDR3 sequence (DNA): TGCAGTGCTAGAGATGGACGGGAGCGAGGAGAGACCCAGTACTTC.

The rearrangement links TRBV19 to TRBJ2-3, with 8 nucleotides matching TRBD1. Germline assignment: CDR1 LNHDA and CDR2 SQIVND (reference sequence). This CDR3 spans 14 amino acids. V lost 8 bases to trimming and J lost 2 bases; unmatched junction nucleotides: 6. CDR3 protein: CASRQGMNTDTQYF. CDR3 coding DNA: TGTGCCAGTCGACAGGGGATGAACACAGATACGCAGTATTTT.

This clonotype was detected ten times or more. The chain employs TRBV12-3 or TRBV12-4 and TRBJ2-4, with D perhaps being TRBD1 or TRBD2 (5 bases each). The CDR3 loop spans 12 amino acids. The germline V and J ends were trimmed by 6 bases and 9 bases, with 12 bases remaining between them. The CDR3 region is CASRGEWGIQYF. CDR3 in DNA: TGTGCCAGCAGGGGGGAGTGGGGCATTCAGTACTTC.

The table lists this clonotype with many counts. The rearrangement joins TRBV25-1 to TRBJ2-1, with 9 positions matching TRBD2. Germline lookup yields CDR1 MGHDK and CDR2 SYGVNS. The CDR3 has 15 residues. With 1 base clipped from V and 4 bases from J, the junction kept 2 bases outside the gene matches. The CDR3 sequence is CASSESLAGYNEQFF. The CDR3 nucleotides read TGTGCCAGCAGTGAATCCCTAGCGGGGTACAATGAGCAGTTCTTC.